The 8 T cell receptor beta chains listed next were all sequenced from one sample in a study of T-cell reconstitution after alpha-beta-depleted transplantation in children. Preparation of the TCRbeta library was carried out with unique molecular identifiers. TCRdb reanalysed the PCR reads using MiXCR and keeps one entry per CDR3 protein. Of around 440,000 distinct CDR3 sequences listed, over 9.5% are singletons. The input for sequencing was PBMCs, taken before TCRalphabeta/CD19-depleted stem cell transplant. The receptors were sampled from a child aged 2-15 years with inherited bone marrow failure, due to receive a stem cell transplant.

The chain combines TRBV19 with TRBJ1-5, with D possibly matching TRBD1 (6 bases). CDR3 length: 13 amino acids. The germline CDR1 and CDR2 sequences are LNHDA and SQIVND (reference sequence). The V and J ends lost 7 bases and 2 bases respectively, with 9 bases between them. The CDR3 nucleotides are TGTGCCAGTAAGGGGGAGGGCAATCAGCCCCAGCATTTT. It specifies CASKGEGNQPQHF.

A note on this clonotype: A single base separates this from a much larger clone, so it may be a read error. CDR3 region: CASSLGLAGTQPHHF. In nucleotides, the CDR3 is TGTGCCAGCAGCTTGGGACTTGCCGGCACTCAGCCCCACCATTTT. The V call is TRBV5-6, the J call TRBJ1-5; D unclear. Germline V gene data show CDR1 as SGHDT and CDR2 as YYEEEE. CDR3 length equals 15 residues.

This clonotype was seen at least ten times. The chain joins TRBV9 to TRBJ2-5, with no clear D. The CDR3 length is 13 residues. The V end lost 7 bases, the J end lost 1 base, and 11 bases lay between the germline ends. Germline V gives CDR1 SGDLS, CDR2 YYNGEE. The CDR3 sequence is CASPSGIQETQYF. DNA of the CDR3: TGTGCCAGCCCTAGTGGGATCCAAGAGACCCAGTACTTC.

This clonotype was seen more than once but under ten times. This chain connects TRBV29-1 to TRBJ2-1; tentative D call: TRBD1 (5 bases). CDR3 length equals 12 residues. CDR1 SQVTM and CDR2 ANQGSEA come from the germline V gene. Trimming took 5 bases from V and 5 from J, leaving 10 bases between them. In DNA form, the CDR3 reads TGCAGCGTTTACAGGAGTCACAATGAGCAGTTCTTC. This translates into CSVYRSHNEQFF.

At least ten counts were recorded for this clonotype. In DNA form, the CDR3 reads TGTGCCATCAGTGAGTCGGGGGCCGGGCCCCAGCATTTT. It translates to CAISESGAGPQHF. The chain links TRBV10-3 to TRBJ1-5; perhaps TRBD1 as D (6 bases). With 0 bases removed from V and 9 bases from J, the gap between germline ends came to 9 bases. CDR3 length: 13 amino acids. Germline V gene sequence: CDR1 ENHRY, CDR2 SYGVKD.

The table lists this clonotype with many counts. The V gene is TRBV9, the J gene TRBJ2-3, with D possibly TRBD2 on 6 matching bases. Trimming pared 8 bases from V and 3 bases from J, leaving 19 bases between. From germline, CDR1 is SGDLS and CDR2 YYNGEE. This CDR3 comprises 15 residues. The CDR3, as DNA: TGTGCCAGTGCCTGGGAGGAGGCCTTGACAGATACGCAGTATTTT. It yields the protein CASAWEEALTDTQYF.

This clonotype was seen many times. CDR3: CASSFTSESSYNEQFF. As DNA, the CDR3 is TGTGCCAGCAGCTTTACTAGCGAGAGCTCCTACAATGAGCAGTTCTTC. This chain joins TRBV7-2 and TRBJ2-1; TRBD2 matches at 7 bases. Germline CDR1 reads SGHTA; CDR2 reads FQGNSA. There are 16 residues in the CDR3. V gave up 3 bases and J gave up 0 bases; unmatched junction bases: 5.

This clonotype was observed at least ten times. CDR3 coding DNA: TGCGCCAGCAGCCAAGATGGGGCGGTAGCACAAGATACGCAGTATTTT. Its translation: CASSQDGAVAQDTQYF. The chain employs TRBV4-3 and TRBJ2-3; tentative D call: TRBD1 (5 bases). The CDR3 spans 16 residues. Germline CDR1 LGHNA, CDR2 YSLEER. Trimming removed 0 bases at V and 5 bases at J, with 15 bases between.